This T cell receptor (beta chain) was identified in a study of blood T cell repertoires in COVID-19. Study information: Acute and convalescent COVID-19 specimens originated in the United States, Italy and Spain. PBMCs, B-cell-depleted T cells, or T cells were the source of the cDNA or gDNA that made up the material.

This CDR3 region has 14 residues. CDR1 is GTSNPN, CDR2 SVGIG, per germline (reference sequence). Trimming left V 1 base short and J 4 bases short, with 13 bases between. Per the original data handling: Reference gene primers were amplified, and this amplification served to estimate nucleated cell counts. Clones were sequenced by immunoSEQ multiplex PCR, and TCRdb holds only the in-frame ones, with some missing. The V and J calls and the clone size are those of that table, but D and trimming were determined from the DNA. Here the sample spans around 380,000 clones, more than 75% being singletons. This TCR came from a human donor with acute or convalescent COVID-19. The donor label of this sample is uncertain. Sequenced sample: peripheral blood. The rearrangement uses TRBV30 and TRBJ1-1; D is uncertain. This chain's CDR3 is CAWSAPSRGTEAFF. CDR3 DNA: TGTGCCTGGAGTGCCCCATCCCGGGGCACTGAAGCTTTCTTT.